The rows below give T cell receptor beta chains drawn from one sample of a study of blood T cell repertoires in COVID-19. Method: immunoSEQ multiplex PCR; TCRdb's copy keeps in-frame clones and lacks some. This table holds about 150,000 clones, over 60% found once. Sequenced sample: peripheral blood. Receptors originate from a woman older than 75 with acute or convalescent COVID-19. Both conserved end residues are part of each CDR3. A D gene is named only where the DNA matches it firmly. For some rows the clone size is stated as once, few or many, or as a class when expanded; others skip it.

>TRBJ1-4|13|TRBV4-3|NA|TRBD1
TGCGCCAGCAGCTCGCAGGGGGTCGAAAAACTGTTTTTT
CASSSQGVEKLFF
>TRBJ2-3|15|TRBV6-4|NA|NA
TGTGCCAGCAGTGCTTGGGGCCGGAGCACAGATACGCAGTATTTT
CASSAWGRSTDTQYF
>TRBJ1-4|16|TRBV19|NA|TRBD1
TGTGCCAGTAGTACCCCGACGGACAGGGGTACGAATAAGGCTTTTTTT
CASSTPTDRGTNKAFF
>TRBJ1-5|14|TRBV5-1|few|NA
TGCGCCAGCAGCCCGGGAGGGGGCAATCAGCCCCAGCATTTT
CASSPGGGNQPQHF
>TRBJ2-7|19|TRBV11-2|NA|TRBD2
TGTGCCAGCAGCTTAGATCTTTGGGGCGGAGGCGGGAGGGCCATCGAGCAGTACTTC
CASSLDLWGGGGRAIEQYF
>TRBJ2-7|19|TRBV4-3|NA|TRBD2
TGCGCCAGCAGCCAAGAAGTACCGGGACTAGCGGGGATCACGGACGAGCAGTACTTC
CASSQEVPGLAGITDEQYF
>TRBJ2-1|13|TRBV12-3/TRBV12-4|NA|NA
TGTGCCAGCATTTCTGGGGGCCTACTTGAGCAGTTCTTC
CASISGGLLEQFF
>TRBJ1-2|15|TRBV27|NA|NA
TGTGCCAGCAGGACCAAACCGGACAGATTCTATGGCTACACCTTC
CASRTKPDRFYGYTF
>TRBJ2-7|16|TRBV7-8|once|TRBD2
TGTGCCAGCAGCTTTGGGACTAGCGGGCTCTCCTACGAGCAGTACTTC
CASSFGTSGLSYEQYF
>TRBJ2-3|14|TRBV3-1/TRBV3-2|NA|TRBD2
TGTGCCAGCAGCCCTAGCGGGGGGAGGGATACGCAGTATTTT
CASSPSGGRDTQYF
>TRBJ1-1|14|TRBV3-1/TRBV3-2|NA|NA
TGTGCCAGCAGCCAAGTACAGATGAACACTGAAGCTTTCTTT
CASSQVQMNTEAFF
>TRBJ1-1|16|TRBV6-5|NA|NA
TGTGCCAGCAGTTACCCGACCCTAAAAGGGGACACTGAAGCTTTCTTT
CASSYPTLKGDTEAFF
>TRBJ2-7|14|TRBV4-2|NA|NA
TGTGCCAGCAGCCAAGGGGGGGACTCCTACGAGCAGTACTTC
CASSQGGDSYEQYF
>TRBJ2-3|14|TRBV7-9|NA|NA
TGTGCCAGCAGTCTCCCGGGAACCCCAGATACGCAGTATTTT
CASSLPGTPDTQYF
>TRBJ1-4|16|TRBV11-2|NA|TRBD1
TGTGCCAGCAGCTCCCGACAGGGGGCAGCTAATGAAAAACTGTTTTTT
CASSSRQGAANEKLFF
>TRBJ1-6|12|TRBV30|NA|NA
TGTGCCTGGTCGGGAGCTGGTTCACCCCTCCACTTT
CAWSGAGSPLHF
>TRBJ2-5|14|TRBV5-4|NA|TRBD1
TGTGCCAGCAGCCTAGGGACAGGCGGGGAGACCCAGTACTTC
CASSLGTGGETQYF
>TRBJ1-1|16|TRBV28|NA|NA
TGTGCCAGCAGTTTATGGGGGGGGGCTTCGGGCACTGAAGCTTTCTTT
CASSLWGGASGTEAFF
>TRBJ1-1|14|TRBV5-5|NA|TRBD1
TGTGCCAGCAGCTCGGGACAGACGAACACTGAAGCTTTCTTT
CASSSGQTNTEAFF
>TRBJ2-3|15|TRBV6-4|NA|TRBD2
TGTGCCAGCAGCGTTATAGCGGGGACCGGGAATACGCAGTATTTT
CASSVIAGTGNTQYF
>TRBJ1-1|14|TRBV7-2|NA|NA
TGTGCCAGCAGCTCGCAGGGGATGAACACTGAAGCTTTCTTT
CASSSQGMNTEAFF
>TRBJ2-3|12|TRBV30|NA|NA
TGTGCCTGGAGTGGAGTATACCGGGAGCAGTATTTT
CAWSGVYREQYF
>TRBJ2-7|14|TRBV27|few|NA
TGTGCCAGCAGTGGGAGGGGGAAGGGTGGCGAGCAGTACTTC
CASSGRGKGGEQYF
>TRBJ1-4|16|TRBV6-6|once|TRBD1
TGTGCCAGCAGTTCGTCCGGTGGACAGGGTGGTGAAAAACTGTTTTTT
CASSSSGGQGGEKLFF